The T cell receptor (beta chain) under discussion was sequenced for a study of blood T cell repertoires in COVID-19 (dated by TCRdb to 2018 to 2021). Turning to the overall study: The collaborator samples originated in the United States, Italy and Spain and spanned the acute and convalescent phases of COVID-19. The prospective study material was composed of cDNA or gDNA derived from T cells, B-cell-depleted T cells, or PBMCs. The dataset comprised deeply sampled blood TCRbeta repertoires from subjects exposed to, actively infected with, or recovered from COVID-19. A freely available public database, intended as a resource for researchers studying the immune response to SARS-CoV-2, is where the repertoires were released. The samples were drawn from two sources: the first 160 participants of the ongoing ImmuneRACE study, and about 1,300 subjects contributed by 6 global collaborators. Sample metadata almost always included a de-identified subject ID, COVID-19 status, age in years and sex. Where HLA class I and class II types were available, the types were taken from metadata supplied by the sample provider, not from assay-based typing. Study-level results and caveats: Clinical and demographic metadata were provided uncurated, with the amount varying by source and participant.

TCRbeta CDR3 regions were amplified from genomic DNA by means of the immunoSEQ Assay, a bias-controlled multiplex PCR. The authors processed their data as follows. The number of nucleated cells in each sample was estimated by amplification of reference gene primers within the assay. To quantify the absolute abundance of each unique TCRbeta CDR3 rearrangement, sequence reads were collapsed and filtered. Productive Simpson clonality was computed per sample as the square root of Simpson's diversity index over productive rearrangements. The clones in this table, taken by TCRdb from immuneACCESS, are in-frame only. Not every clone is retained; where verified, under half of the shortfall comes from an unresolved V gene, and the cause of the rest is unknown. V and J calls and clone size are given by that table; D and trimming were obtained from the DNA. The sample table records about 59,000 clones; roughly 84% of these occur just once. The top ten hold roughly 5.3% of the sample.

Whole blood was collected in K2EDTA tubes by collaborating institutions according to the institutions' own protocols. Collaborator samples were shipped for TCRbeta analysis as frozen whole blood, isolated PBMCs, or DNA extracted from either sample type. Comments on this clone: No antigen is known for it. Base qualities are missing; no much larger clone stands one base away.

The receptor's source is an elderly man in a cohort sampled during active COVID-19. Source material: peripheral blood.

The CDR3 has the sequence CATSRSGTGGNGYTF. The DNA sequence is as follows: TGTGCCACCAGCAGATCAGGGACAGGGGGGAATGGCTACACCTTC. The rearrangement joined TRBV15 to TRBJ1-2, and 11 bases in between align with TRBD1. The CDR1 and CDR2 encoded by the germline V gene (reference sequence) are LNHNV and YYDKDF. The germline V end is reduced by 2 bases and the J end by 6 bases; junction bases left unmatched: 5. The CDR3 runs 15 residues from the cysteine to the phenylalanine. Here the CDR3 DNA is all that survives: 45 bases in frame from base 1.